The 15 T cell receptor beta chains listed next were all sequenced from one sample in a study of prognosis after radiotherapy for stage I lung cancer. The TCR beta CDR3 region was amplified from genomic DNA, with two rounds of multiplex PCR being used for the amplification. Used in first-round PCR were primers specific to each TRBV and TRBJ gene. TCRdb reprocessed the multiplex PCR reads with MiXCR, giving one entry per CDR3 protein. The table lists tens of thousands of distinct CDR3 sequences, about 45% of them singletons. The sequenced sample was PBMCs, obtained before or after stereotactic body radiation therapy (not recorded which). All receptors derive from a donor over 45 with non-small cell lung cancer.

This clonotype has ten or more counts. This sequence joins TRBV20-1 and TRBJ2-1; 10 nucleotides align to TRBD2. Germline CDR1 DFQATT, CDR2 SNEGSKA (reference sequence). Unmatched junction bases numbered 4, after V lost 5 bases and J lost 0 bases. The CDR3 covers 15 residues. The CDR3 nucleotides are TGCAGTGCTTCGAGCGGGGGGGCCTCCTACAATGAGCAGTTCTTC. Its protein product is CSASSGGASYNEQFF.

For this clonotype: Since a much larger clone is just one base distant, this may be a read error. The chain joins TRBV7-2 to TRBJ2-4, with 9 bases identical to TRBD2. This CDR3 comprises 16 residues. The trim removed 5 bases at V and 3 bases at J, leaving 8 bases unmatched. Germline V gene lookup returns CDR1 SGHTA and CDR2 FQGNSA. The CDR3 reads CASSPVVAGDKNIQYF. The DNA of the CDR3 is TGTGCCAGCAGCCCAGTGGTAGCGGGGGACAAAAACATTCAGTACTTC.

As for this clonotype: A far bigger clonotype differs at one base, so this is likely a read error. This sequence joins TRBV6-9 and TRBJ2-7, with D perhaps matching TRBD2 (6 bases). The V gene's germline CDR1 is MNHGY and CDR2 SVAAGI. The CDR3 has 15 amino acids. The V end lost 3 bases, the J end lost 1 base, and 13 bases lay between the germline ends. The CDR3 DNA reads TGTGCCAGCAGTTACCCGGCGGGGAGTTCCTACGAGCAGTACTTC. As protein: CASSYPAGSSYEQYF.

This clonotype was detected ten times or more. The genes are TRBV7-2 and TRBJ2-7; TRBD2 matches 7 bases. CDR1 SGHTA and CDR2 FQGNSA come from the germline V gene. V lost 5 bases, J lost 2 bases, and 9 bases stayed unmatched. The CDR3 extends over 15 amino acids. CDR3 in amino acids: CASSPPSGQPYEQYF. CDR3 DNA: TGTGCCAGCAGCCCCCCTAGCGGCCAACCCTACGAGCAGTACTTC.

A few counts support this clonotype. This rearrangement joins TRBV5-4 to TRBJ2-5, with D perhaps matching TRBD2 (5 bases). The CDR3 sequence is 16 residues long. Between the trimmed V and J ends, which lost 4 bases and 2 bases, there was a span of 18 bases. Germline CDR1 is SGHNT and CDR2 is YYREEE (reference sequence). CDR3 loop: CASSPAGGEGQETQYF. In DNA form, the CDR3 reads TGTGCCAGCAGCCCCGCCGGAGGTGAAGGACAAGAGACCCAGTACTTC. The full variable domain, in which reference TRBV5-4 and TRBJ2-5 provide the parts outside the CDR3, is ETGVTQSPTHLIKTRGQQVTLRCSSQSGHNTVSWYQQALGQGPQFIFQYYREEENGRGNFPPRFSGLQFPNYSSELNVNALELDDSALYLCASSPAGGEGQETQYFGPGTRLLVL.

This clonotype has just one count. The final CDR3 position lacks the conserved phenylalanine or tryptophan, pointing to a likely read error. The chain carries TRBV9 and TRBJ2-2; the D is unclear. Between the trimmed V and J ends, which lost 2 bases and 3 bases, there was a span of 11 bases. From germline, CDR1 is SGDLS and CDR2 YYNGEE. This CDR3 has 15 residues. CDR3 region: CASSVGRPYTGELFS. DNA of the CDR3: TGTGCCAGCAGCGTTGGGCGGCCTTACACCGGGGAGCTGTTTTCT.

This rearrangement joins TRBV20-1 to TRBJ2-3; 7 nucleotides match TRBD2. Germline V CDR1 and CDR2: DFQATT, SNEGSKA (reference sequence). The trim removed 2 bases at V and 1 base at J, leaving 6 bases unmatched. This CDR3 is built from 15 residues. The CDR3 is CSARSSGKGTDTQYF. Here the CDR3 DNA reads TGCAGTGCTAGATCGAGCGGGAAGGGCACAGATACGCAGTATTTT.

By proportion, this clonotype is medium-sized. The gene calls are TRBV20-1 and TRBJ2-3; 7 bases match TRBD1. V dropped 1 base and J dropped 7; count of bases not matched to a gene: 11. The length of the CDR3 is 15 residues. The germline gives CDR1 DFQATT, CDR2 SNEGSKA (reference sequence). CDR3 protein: CSARAGTAVDNTQYF. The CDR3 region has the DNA TGCAGTGCTAGAGCCGGGACAGCTGTAGATAATACGCAGTATTTT.

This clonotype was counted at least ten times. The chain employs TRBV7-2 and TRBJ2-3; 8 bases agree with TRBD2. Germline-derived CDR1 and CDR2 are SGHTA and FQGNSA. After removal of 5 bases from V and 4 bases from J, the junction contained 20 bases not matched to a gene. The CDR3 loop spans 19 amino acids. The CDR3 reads CASSTLPSVQRGFADTQYF. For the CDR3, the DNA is TGTGCCAGCAGCACTTTACCGTCTGTCCAGCGGGGGTTTGCAGATACGCAGTATTTT.

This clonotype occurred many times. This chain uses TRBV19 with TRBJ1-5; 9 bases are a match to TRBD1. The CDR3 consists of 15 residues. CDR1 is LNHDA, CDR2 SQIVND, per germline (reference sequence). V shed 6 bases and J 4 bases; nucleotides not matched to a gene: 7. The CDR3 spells CASRQGQGLNQPQHF. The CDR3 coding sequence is TGTGCCAGTAGACAGGGACAGGGACTTAATCAGCCCCAGCATTTT.

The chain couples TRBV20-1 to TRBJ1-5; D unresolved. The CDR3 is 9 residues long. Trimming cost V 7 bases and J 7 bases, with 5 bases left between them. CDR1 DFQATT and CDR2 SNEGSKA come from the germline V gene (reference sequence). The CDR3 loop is CSGGQPQHF. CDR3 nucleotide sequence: TGCAGTGGTGGCCAGCCCCAGCATTTT.

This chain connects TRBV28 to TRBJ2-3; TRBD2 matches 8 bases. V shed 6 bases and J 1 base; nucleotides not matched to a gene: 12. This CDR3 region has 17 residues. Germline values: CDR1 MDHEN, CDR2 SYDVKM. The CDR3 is CASRPNIAGMGTDTQYF. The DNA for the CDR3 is TGTGCCAGCAGACCTAACATAGCGGGAATGGGCACAGATACGCAGTATTTT.

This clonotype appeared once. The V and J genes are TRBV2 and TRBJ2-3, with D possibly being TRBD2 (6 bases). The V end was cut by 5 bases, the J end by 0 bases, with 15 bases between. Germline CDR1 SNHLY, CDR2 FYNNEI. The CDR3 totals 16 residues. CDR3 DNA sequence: TGTGCCAGCAGTTATACTAGCTGGTGGAGCACAGATACGCAGTATTTT. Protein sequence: CASSYTSWWSTDTQYF. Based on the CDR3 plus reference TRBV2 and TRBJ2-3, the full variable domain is EPEVTQTPSHQVTQMGQEVILRCVPISNHLYFYWYRQILGQKVEFLVSFYNNEISEKSEIFDDQFSVERPDGSNFTLKIRSTKLEDSAMYFCASSYTSWWSTDTQYFGPGTRLTVL.

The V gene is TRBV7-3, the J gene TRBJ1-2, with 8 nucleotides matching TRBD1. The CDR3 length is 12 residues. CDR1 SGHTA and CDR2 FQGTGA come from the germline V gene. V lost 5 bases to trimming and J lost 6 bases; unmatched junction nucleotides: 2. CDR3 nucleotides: TGTGCCAGCAGCCAGGGGGCCAATGGCTACACCTTC. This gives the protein CASSQGANGYTF.

CDR3 bases: TGTGCCAGCAGCTCCGTAATCTCTGGGGCCAACGTCCTGACTTTC. It codes for CASSSVISGANVLTF. The chain joins TRBV9 to TRBJ2-6; D remains unclear. V lost 4 bases to trimming and J lost 0 bases, with 8 bases between them. The germline CDR1 and CDR2 sequences are SGDLS and YYNGEE. The CDR3 is made up of 15 amino acids.